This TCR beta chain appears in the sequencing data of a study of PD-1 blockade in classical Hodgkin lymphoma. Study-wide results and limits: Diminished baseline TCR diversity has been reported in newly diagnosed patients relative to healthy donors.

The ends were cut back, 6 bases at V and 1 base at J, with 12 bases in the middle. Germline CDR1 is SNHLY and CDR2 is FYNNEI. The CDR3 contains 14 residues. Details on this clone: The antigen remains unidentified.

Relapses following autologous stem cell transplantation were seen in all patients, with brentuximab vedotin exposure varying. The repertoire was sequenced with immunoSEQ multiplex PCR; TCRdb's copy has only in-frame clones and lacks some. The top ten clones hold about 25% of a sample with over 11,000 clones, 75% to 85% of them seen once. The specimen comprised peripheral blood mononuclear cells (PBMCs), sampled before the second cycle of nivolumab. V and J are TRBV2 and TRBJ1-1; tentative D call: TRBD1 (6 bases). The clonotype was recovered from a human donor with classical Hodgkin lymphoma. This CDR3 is CASSEQGWNTEAFF. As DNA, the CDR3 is TGTGCCAGCAGCGAACAGGGATGGAACACTGAAGCTTTCTTT.